This T cell receptor beta chain comes out of a study of blood T cell repertoires in COVID-19. The overall study: The United States, Italy and Spain supplied acute and convalescent COVID-19 samples. T cells, B-cell-depleted T cells, or PBMCs provided the cDNA or gDNA that served as material.

V was cut by 6 bases and J by 1 base, with 6 bases left in between. CDR1 DFQATT and CDR2 SNEGSKA come from the germline V gene (reference sequence). There are 11 residues in the CDR3. Per the study methods: Reference gene primer amplification gave estimated nucleated cell counts. Clones were sequenced by immunoSEQ multiplex PCR, and TCRdb holds only the in-frame ones, with some missing. The V and J calls and clone size come from that table; D and trimming were worked out from the DNA. The sample has about 140,000 clones, approximately 88% seen once. This clone was detected only once. Sequencing was performed on peripheral blood. V usage is TRBV20-1 and J usage is TRBJ1-1; no clear D gene. The sequence was collected from a woman in her fifties or sixties with acute or convalescent COVID-19. The CDR3, as DNA: TGCAGTGCGGAGCAGAACACTGAAGCTTTCTTT. It specifies CSAEQNTEAFF.